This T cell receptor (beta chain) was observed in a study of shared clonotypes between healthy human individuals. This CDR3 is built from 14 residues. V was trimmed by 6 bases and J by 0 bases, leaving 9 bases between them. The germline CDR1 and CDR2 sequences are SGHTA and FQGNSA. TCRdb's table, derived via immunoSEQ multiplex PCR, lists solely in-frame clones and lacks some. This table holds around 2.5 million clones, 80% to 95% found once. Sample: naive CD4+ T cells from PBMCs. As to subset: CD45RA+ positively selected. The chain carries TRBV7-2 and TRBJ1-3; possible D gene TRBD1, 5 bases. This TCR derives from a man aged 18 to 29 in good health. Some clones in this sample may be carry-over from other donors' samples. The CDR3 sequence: CASRGLSSGNTIYF. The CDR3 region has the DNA TGTGCCAGCAGGGGACTGAGCTCTGGAAACACCATATATTTT.